The source of this T cell receptor (beta chain) is a study of blood T cells in healthy people across ages. Looking at the study overall: Template-switching capture recovered about one barcoded beta molecule per two T cells. Study-level points and caveats: Compared with aged donors, long-lived donors showed fewer expanded clones, suggesting selection.

This CDR3 has 16 amino acids. Trimming took off 5 bases at V and 1 base at J, with 17 bases between the two ends. From germline, CDR1 is SGHTA and CDR2 FQGTGA. This clonotype has only a few counts. Its antigen is unknown. The draw of peripheral blood yielded ten milliliters from each donor. PCR was performed a second time for 7 to 11 cycles using a sample-barcoded 5' primer and a J-beta primer mix. TCRdb reprocessed the 5' RACE reads via MiXCR and lists one record per CDR3 protein. The sample carries about 730,000 distinct CDR3 sequences, roughly 43% recorded once. Sample: blood. This receptor was taken from a woman in her sixties in good health. The J gene is TRBJ1-1, the V gene TRBV7-3; D is ambiguous. The CDR3 region is CASSLPLEVANTEAFF. The CDR3 nucleotides read TGTGCCAGCAGCCTCCCCCTCGAGGTTGCGAACACTGAAGCTTTCTTT.